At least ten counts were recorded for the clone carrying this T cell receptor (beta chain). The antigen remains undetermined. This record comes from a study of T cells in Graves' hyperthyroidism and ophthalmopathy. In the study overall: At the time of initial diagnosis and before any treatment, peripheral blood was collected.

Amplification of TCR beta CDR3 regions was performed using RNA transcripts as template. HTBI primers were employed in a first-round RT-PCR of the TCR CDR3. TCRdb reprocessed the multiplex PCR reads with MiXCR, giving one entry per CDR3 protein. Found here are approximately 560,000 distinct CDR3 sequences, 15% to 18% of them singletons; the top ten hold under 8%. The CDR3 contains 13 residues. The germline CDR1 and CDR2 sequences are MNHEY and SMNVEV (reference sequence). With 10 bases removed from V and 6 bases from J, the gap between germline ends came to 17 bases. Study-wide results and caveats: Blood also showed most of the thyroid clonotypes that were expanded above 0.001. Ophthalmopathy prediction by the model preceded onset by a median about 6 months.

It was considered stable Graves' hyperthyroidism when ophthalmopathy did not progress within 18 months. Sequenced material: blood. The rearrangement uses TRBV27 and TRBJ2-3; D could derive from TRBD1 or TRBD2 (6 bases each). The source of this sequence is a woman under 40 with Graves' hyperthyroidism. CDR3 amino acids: CATYRGRTDTQYF. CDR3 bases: TGTGCCACCTACCGGGGGCGGACCGATACGCAGTATTTT.